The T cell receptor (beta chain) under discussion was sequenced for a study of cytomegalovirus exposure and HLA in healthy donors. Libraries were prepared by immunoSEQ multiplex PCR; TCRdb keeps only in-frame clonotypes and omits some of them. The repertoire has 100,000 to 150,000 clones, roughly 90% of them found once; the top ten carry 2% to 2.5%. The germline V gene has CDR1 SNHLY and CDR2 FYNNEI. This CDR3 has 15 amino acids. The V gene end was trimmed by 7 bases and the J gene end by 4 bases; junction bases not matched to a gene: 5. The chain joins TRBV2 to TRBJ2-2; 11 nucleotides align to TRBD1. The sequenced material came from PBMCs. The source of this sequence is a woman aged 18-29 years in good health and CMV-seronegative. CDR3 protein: CASKGQGVATGELFF. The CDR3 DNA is TGTGCCAGCAAGGGACAGGGGGTCGCCACCGGGGAGCTGTTTTTT.